The source of this T cell receptor beta chain is a study of T cell responses to AZD1222 COVID-19 vaccine. Germline V gives CDR1 LGHDT, CDR2 YNNKEL (reference sequence). This CDR3 contains 15 residues. V was clipped by 4 bases and J by 5 bases, with 14 bases between them. Concerning this clone itself: Its cognate antigen is unknown.

Study conclusions and caveats: Across the whole spike, CD4 TCRs peaked at regions 160-218 and 743-854. Two AZD1222 doses significantly raised spike-specific TCR breadth and depth over controls. The reported proportion of spike-specific TCRs targeting unmutated variant regions was nearly half. Clonal diversity was possibly underestimated; the donors were predominantly white British and more often female.

Here immunoSEQ multiplex PCR was the method, and the copy in TCRdb shows in-frame clones only, minus some. The sample shows 100,000 to 150,000 clones, about nine tenths of them seen only once. The sequencing used peripheral blood, collected on day 0 of AZD1222 vaccination. The genes are TRBV3-1 (or the pseudogene TRBV3-2) and TRBJ2-2; no firm D call. This receptor was obtained from an adult in good health. The CDR3 nucleotides are TGTGCCAGCAGCCGCCGCCCCTCTGGAACCGGGGAGCTGTTTTTT. Its protein is CASSRRPSGTGELFF.